These 22 T cell receptor beta chains were all obtained from the same sample, sequenced in a study of T cell repertoires in cytomegalovirus infection. A single record per CDR3 protein comes from TCRdb applying MiXCR to the reads. The sample gives around 260,000 distinct CDR3 sequences, about a quarter of which show up once; over 11% is in the top ten. Material for sequencing was PBMCs. The source is a human donor in good health (CMV status not recorded). Some clones in this sample may be carry-over from other donors' samples.

There are a few counts of this clonotype. The chain couples TRBV11-2 to TRBJ1-1; D unresolved. V shed 1 base and J shed 6 bases, with 12 bases lying between them. This CDR3 has 14 residues. In germline, CDR1 is SGHAT, CDR2 FQNNGV. The CDR3 region is CASSLGQGISEAFF. The CDR3 region has the DNA TGTGCCAGCAGCTTAGGGCAAGGGATCTCTGAAGCTTTCTTT.

The V gene is TRBV28, the J gene TRBJ2-3; 8 bases align to TRBD2. The V and J ends lost 2 bases and 6 bases, in that order; junction bases with no gene match: 7. Germline CDR1 is MDHEN and CDR2 is SYDVKM. The length of the CDR3 is 15 residues. The CDR3 bases are TGTGCCAGCAGTTTAACAGCGGGGGTGCCCGATACGCAGTATTTT. This encodes CASSLTAGVPDTQYF.

This clonotype was seen a handful of times. J is TRBJ1-2 and V is TRBV28; D is perhaps TRBD1 (5 bases). Looked up from germline, CDR1 is MDHEN and CDR2 is SYDVKM. V shed 7 bases and J shed 4 bases, with 16 bases lying between them. The CDR3 totals 14 residues. The CDR3 loop reads CASTPHPGLYGYTF. CDR3 sequence (DNA): TGTGCCAGCACCCCCCACCCGGGGCTCTATGGCTACACCTTC.

The chain is built from TRBV6-2 or TRBV6-3 and TRBJ2-7; D remains unclear. Germline values: CDR1 MNHEY, CDR2 SVGEGT. V lost 6 bases to trimming and J lost 0 bases, with 15 bases between them. The CDR3 is 15 residues long. In nucleotides, the CDR3 is TGTGCCAGCAGACCCCATGGTGACTCCTCCTACGAGCAGTACTTC. This sequence encodes CASRPHGDSSYEQYF.

This clonotype was observed a few times. The gene calls are TRBV12-3 or TRBV12-4 and TRBJ2-7, with 7 bases lining up with TRBD1. The CDR3 has 13 residues. With 4 bases clipped from V and 5 bases from J, the junction kept 5 bases outside the gene matches. The CDR3 loop is CASSSDRVHEQYF. The CDR3 DNA sequence: TGTGCCAGCAGTTCTGACAGGGTCCACGAGCAGTACTTC.

V gene TRBV29-1 combines with J gene TRBJ2-1; D unresolved. The length of the CDR3 is 14 residues. Germline V gene lookup returns CDR1 SQVTM and CDR2 ANQGSEA. V was trimmed by 6 bases and J by 0 bases, leaving 12 bases between them. The CDR3 loop is CSVVTLNSYNEQFF. CDR3 nucleotides: TGCAGCGTCGTTACCCTTAACTCCTACAATGAGCAGTTCTTC.

The rearrangement joins TRBV20-1 to TRBJ2-5; no definite D call. Trimming took off 3 bases at V and 5 bases at J, with 10 bases between the two ends. The CDR3 has 12 amino acids. Germline CDR1 DFQATT, CDR2 SNEGSKA (reference sequence). The CDR3 here is CSASDASETQYF. In DNA form, the CDR3 reads TGCAGTGCTAGCGATGCCTCGGAGACCCAGTACTTC.

The chain couples TRBV28 to TRBJ2-7; 9 bases map to TRBD1. Looked up from germline, CDR1 is MDHEN and CDR2 is SYDVKM. The trim removed 4 bases at V and 3 bases at J, leaving 7 bases unmatched. The CDR3 covers 15 residues. The DNA for the CDR3 is TGTGCCAGCAGTTCATTAGGGACAGGGATCTACGAGCAGTACTTC. The encoded protein is CASSSLGTGIYEQYF.

This clonotype was detected only a few times. This rearrangement joins TRBV28 to TRBJ1-1, with D hard to call. V shed 3 bases and J shed 10 bases, with 15 bases lying between them. Germline V CDR1 and CDR2: MDHEN, SYDVKM. The CDR3 spans 13 residues. The CDR3 coding sequence is TGTGCCAGCAGTTTTTCGGGCCTCCTTGGAGCTTTCTTT. Amino acids: CASSFSGLLGAFF.

At least ten counts were recorded for this clonotype. The chain recombines TRBV7-2 with TRBJ1-5, with D hard to call. Germline V gene sequence: CDR1 SGHTA, CDR2 FQGNSA. V lost 2 bases and J 2 bases, leaving 7 bases between the germline ends. This CDR3 is 14 amino acids long. In nucleotides, the CDR3 is TGTGCCAGCAGCTTAAAGGACGGCAATCAGCCCCAGCATTTT. Translated: CASSLKDGNQPQHF.

This clonotype was seen a few times. This sequence joins TRBV10-1 and TRBJ2-7; TRBD2 matches 9 bases. The CDR3 is made up of 13 amino acids. CDR1 WNHNN and CDR2 SYGVQD come from the germline V gene (reference sequence). Trimming took 4 bases from V and 2 from J; bases not matched to a gene: 0. CDR3 bases: TGCGCCAGCAGTGTAGCGGGAGCCTACGAGCAGTACTTC. This encodes CASSVAGAYEQYF.

This chain connects TRBV7-9 to TRBJ1-6; 7 bases fit TRBD1. Trimming at V came to 5 bases and at J to 14 bases, leaving 15 bases not matched to a gene. CDR3 size: 15 residues. Germline V gives CDR1 SEHNR, CDR2 FQNEAQ (reference sequence). CDR3 residues: CASSQTDRPGTTLHF. Written as DNA, the CDR3 is TGTGCCAGCAGCCAGACGGACAGGCCAGGGACAACCCTCCACTTT.

The chain has TRBV2 and TRBJ1-2; D unclear. V was clipped by 3 bases and J by 2 bases, with 13 bases between them. CDR3 length: 15 amino acids. In germline, CDR1 is SNHLY, CDR2 FYNNEI. The CDR3 nucleotides are TGTGCCAGCAGTGACCCAGGAGCCAAAAACTATGGCTACACCTTC. It translates to CASSDPGAKNYGYTF.

This clonotype was detected only a few times. The V and J genes are TRBV28 and TRBJ2-6; tentative D call: TRBD1 (5 bases). CDR1 is MDHEN, CDR2 SYDVKM, per germline. The CDR3 spans 15 residues. Between the trimmed V and J ends, which lost 5 bases and 4 bases, there was a span of 12 bases. The CDR3 DNA is TGTGCCAGCAGTCAACTCCAGGGAGGGGCCAACGTCCTGACTTTC. Translated, it gives CASSQLQGGANVLTF.

This clonotype was seen a handful of times. This sequence joins TRBV25-1 and TRBJ1-5; D gene uncertain. The CDR3 loop spans 12 amino acids. Germline loops: CDR1 MGHDK, CDR2 SYGVNS. V lost 3 bases to trimming and J lost 6 bases, with 6 bases between them. CDR3 in amino acids: CASSDPGQPQHF. CDR3 coding DNA: TGTGCCAGCAGTGATCCGGGTCAGCCCCAGCATTTT.

This chain uses TRBV11-2 with TRBJ1-4, with 8 bases aligning to TRBD1. Germline CDR1 reads SGHAT; CDR2 reads FQNNGV. The CDR3 runs 16 residues. V was pared by 8 bases and J by 8 bases, with 16 bases of the junction left unmatched. The CDR3 DNA sequence: TGTGCCAGCGGTGACCGTACACAGGGGGTTTTGGAAAAACTGTTTTTT. This translates into CASGDRTQGVLEKLFF.

This clonotype was observed at least ten times. V gene TRBV12-3 or TRBV12-4 combines with J gene TRBJ1-2; D gene ambiguous. There are 15 residues in the CDR3. Trimming removed 2 bases at V and 8 bases at J, with 18 bases between. CDR3 nucleotides: TGTGCCAGCAGTTTACAGTCATCAAATGGTCTCGGCTACACCTTC. It is translated as CASSLQSSNGLGYTF.

This rearrangement joins TRBV4-1 to TRBJ2-5; 8 bases fit TRBD2. The CDR3 has 15 residues. Trimming at V came to 0 bases and at J to 4 bases, leaving 4 bases not matched to a gene. CDR1 is MGHRA and CDR2 is YSYEKL in the germline V gene. This CDR3 reads CASSQDRGGPETQYF. The CDR3 nucleotides are TGCGCCAGCAGCCAAGATCGGGGGGGGCCAGAGACCCAGTACTTC.

This clonotype has ten or more counts. The DNA for the CDR3 is TGTGCCAGCAGCTTAGGGGCCAACAATGAGCAGTTCTTC. This translates into CASSLGANNEQFF. V usage is TRBV7-2 and J usage is TRBJ2-1, with unresolved D. Trimming left V 1 base short and J 5 bases short, with 6 bases between. Per germline, CDR1 SGHTA and CDR2 FQGNSA. The CDR3 runs 13 residues.

The sample holds many counts of this clonotype. V and J are TRBV19 and TRBJ2-7; a weak D match, TRBD1 (5 bases). Germline CDR1 and CDR2: LNHDA and SQIVND (reference sequence). This CDR3 region has 16 residues. The V gene lost 5 bases and the J gene lost 2 bases, with 19 bases spanning the gap. The CDR3, as DNA: TGTGCCAGTAGTCCCAGCCGCGGCAGGGTCACCTACGAGCAGTACTTC. Residues: CASSPSRGRVTYEQYF.

This clonotype was seen a few times. The chain joins TRBV20-1 to TRBJ2-5; 12 nucleotides line up with TRBD2. Per the germline V gene, CDR1 is DFQATT and CDR2 is SNEGSKA (reference sequence). The CDR3 contains 18 residues. V gave up 0 bases and J gave up 4 bases; unmatched junction bases: 12. The CDR3 DNA follows: TGCAGTGCTAGAGAGCGGGGATACCGGACTAGCGGGACAGAGACCCAGTACTTC. Translating it yields CSARERGYRTSGTETQYF.

This clonotype was seen more than once but under ten times. V usage is TRBV5-1 and J usage is TRBJ2-6; D might be TRBD1 (6 bases). The germline gives CDR1 SGHRS, CDR2 YFSETQ. This CDR3 is 16 amino acids long. V lost 4 bases and J lost 3, with 14 bases in between. The CDR3 region is CASSRTAPGGANVLTF. The CDR3, as DNA: TGCGCCAGCAGCCGGACAGCCCCGGGTGGGGCCAACGTCCTGACTTTC.